Listed below are T cell receptor beta chains from one sample, sequenced in a study of blood T cell repertoires in COVID-19. TCRdb keeps only in-frame clones here, not all; method: immunoSEQ multiplex PCR. The sample consists of around 150,000 clones, more than 65% of them appearing once. Sequencing was carried out using peripheral blood. The receptor source for this set is a man in his sixties with acute or convalescent COVID-19. CDR3s include the opening cysteine and the closing phenylalanine or tryptophan. The D gene is left open where the match is weak. Clone size is stated in some rows and not others, as once, few, many or a class when expanded.

d_call,j_call,v_call,clone_size,cdr3_aa,cdr3_nt
.,TRBJ2-3,TRBV19,.,CASSSPGDSTDTQYF,TGTGCCAGTAGTTCCCCAGGGGATAGCACAGATACGCAGTATTTT
TRBD2,TRBJ2-1,TRBV2,.,CASSVGLAGYEQFF,TGTGCCAGCAGTGTTGGACTAGCGGGATATGAGCAGTTCTTC
TRBD2,TRBJ2-1,TRBV18,.,CASSPPAGGSGTSGSNNEQFF,TGTGCCAGCTCACCACCGGCGGGGGGCTCCGGGACTAGCGGGAGCAACAATGAGCAGTTCTTC
TRBD2,TRBJ2-7,TRBV28,few,CASSSREGWSEQYF,TGTGCCAGCAGTTCGCGGGAGGGGTGGAGTGAGCAGTACTTC
TRBD2,TRBJ2-3,TRBV3-1/TRBV3-2,.,CASSQVAGGPGDTQYF,TGTGCCAGCAGCCAAGTGGCGGGAGGGCCAGGAGATACGCAGTATTTT
.,TRBJ1-5,TRBV7-9,.,CASSSQGTSGPQHF,TGTGCCAGCAGTTCCCAGGGGACCTCGGGGCCCCAGCATTTT
.,TRBJ2-3,TRBV5-1,.,CASSLGQMTSTDTQYF,TGCGCCAGCAGCTTGGGACAGATGACTAGCACAGATACGCAGTATTTT
.,TRBJ1-3,TRBV29-1,.,CSVGGRDRNTIYF,TGCAGCGTTGGGGGCAGGGATAGAAACACCATATATTTT
.,TRBJ2-1,TRBV24-1,.,CATSVTGYVQFF,TGTGCCACCAGTGTTACGGGGTATGTTCAGTTCTTC
.,TRBJ2-5,TRBV5-1,.,CASSSTDGTRYQETQYF,TGCGCCAGCAGCTCGACGGATGGGACAAGATACCAAGAGACCCAGTACTTC
.,TRBJ2-1,TRBV11-2,.,CASRLLLQGANNEQFF,TGTGCCAGCAGGCTACTACTACAGGGCGCCAATAATGAGCAGTTCTTC
.,TRBJ2-7,TRBV5-1,once,CASSSRGDPASEQYF,TGCGCCAGCAGCTCCCGCGGGGACCCGGCGAGCGAGCAGTACTTC
.,TRBJ2-7,TRBV11-2,.,CASSLDRGREQYF,TGTGCCAGCAGCTTAGACAGGGGAAGGGAGCAGTACTTC
.,TRBJ2-1,TRBV7-6,.,CASSSPSSYNEQFF,TGTGCCAGCAGCTCCCCGAGCTCCTACAATGAGCAGTTCTTC
TRBD1,TRBJ2-3,TRBV30,.,CACGDRGLADTQYF,TGTGCCTGTGGGGACAGGGGATTAGCAGATACGCAGTATTTT
TRBD1,TRBJ1-2,TRBV5-1,.,CASSARGPGQALYGGYTF,TGCGCCAGCAGCGCCAGGGGACCTGGACAGGCTTTGTACGGTGGCTACACCTTC
.,TRBJ2-7,TRBV3-1/TRBV3-2,.,CASSPELGRRTSSYEQYF,TGTGCCAGCAGCCCCGAGCTGGGGAGGCGGACATCCTCCTACGAGCAGTACTTC
.,TRBJ2-7,TRBV9,.,CASSPRPGVEQYF,TGTGCCAGCAGCCCGCGACCTGGAGTCGAGCAGTACTTC
TRBD1,TRBJ2-2,TRBV7-3,.,CASSLTRDRGLHGELFF,TGTGCCAGCAGCTTAACACGGGACAGGGGACTCCACGGGGAGCTGTTTTTT
TRBD1,TRBJ2-7,TRBV7-9,.,CASSSGGQGTYEQYF,TGTGCCAGCAGCTCTGGGGGACAGGGAACATACGAGCAGTACTTC
.,TRBJ2-1,TRBV14,many,CASSQGGYNEQFF,TGTGCCAGCAGCCAAGGCGGGTACAATGAGCAGTTCTTC
.,TRBJ2-7,TRBV5-1,.,CASSFSATNEQYF,TGCGCCAGCAGCTTTAGCGCCACCAACGAGCAGTACTTC
.,TRBJ2-1,TRBV7-3,.,CASSVRGTYNEQFF,TGTGCCAGCAGCGTCAGGGGAACCTACAATGAGCAGTTCTTC
TRBD2,TRBJ2-1,TRBV10-3,once,CAISEKTSGSNEQFF,TGTGCCATCAGTGAAAAGACTAGCGGCAGCAATGAGCAGTTCTTC
TRBD1,TRBJ2-5,TRBV5-1,.,CASSLAGQGAGETQYF,TGCGCCAGCAGCTTGGCCGGACAGGGGGCAGGAGAGACCCAGTACTTC
.,TRBJ2-7,TRBV12-3/TRBV12-4,few,CASTTGYEQYF,TGTGCCAGCACCACAGGCTACGAGCAGTACTTC
.,TRBJ1-2,TRBV27,.,CASSPHSTELYGYTF,TGTGCCAGCAGTCCCCATTCGACGGAGCTCTATGGCTACACCTTC
TRBD2,TRBJ2-6,TRBV18,.,CASSGTSGGGSGANVLTF,TGTGCCAGCTCAGGGACTAGCGGCGGGGGCTCTGGGGCCAACGTCCTGACTTTC
.,TRBJ2-3,TRBV5-1,.,CASSWRGTGGTDTQYF,TGCGCCAGCAGCTGGAGGGGAACAGGGGGCACAGATACGCAGTATTTT
.,TRBJ2-5,TRBV24-1,.,CATSEGSRPWEAQYF,TGTGCCACCAGTGAGGGTTCTCGGCCATGGGAGGCCCAGTACTTC
.,TRBJ1-1,TRBV4-1,.,CASSQVWTARATEAFF,TGCGCCAGCAGCCAAGTATGGACAGCCCGGGCCACTGAAGCTTTCTTT
TRBD2,TRBJ2-6,TRBV6-4,.,CASSDLAGAGANVLTF,TGTGCCAGCAGTGACCTAGCGGGAGCTGGGGCCAACGTCCTGACTTTC
TRBD2,TRBJ2-1,TRBV7-6,.,CASSGGLAGEQFF,TGTGCCAGCAGCGGGGGACTAGCGGGTGAGCAGTTCTTC
.,TRBJ2-3,TRBV12-2,.,CASRSRVPSGSSTDTQYF,TGTGCAAGTCGCTCAAGGGTCCCTAGCGGCAGTAGCACAGATACGCAGTATTTT
TRBD1,TRBJ2-3,TRBV5-1,.,CASSLHRTGSTDTQYF,TGCGCCAGCAGCTTGCATCGGACAGGTAGCACAGATACGCAGTATTTT
TRBD2,TRBJ2-1,TRBV11-2,.,CASSLDLAGGGYNEQFF,TGTGCCAGCAGCTTAGACCTCGCGGGAGGGGGGTACAATGAGCAGTTCTTC
TRBD2,TRBJ2-7,TRBV18,once,CASSPGTSGGPYEQYF,TGTGCCAGCTCACCTGGGACTAGCGGGGGCCCCTACGAGCAGTACTTC
.,TRBJ1-2,TRBV10-3,once,CAISSHTAYGYTF,TGTGCCATCTCGAGTCACACAGCCTATGGCTACACCTTC
.,TRBJ1-6,TRBV28,.,CASSRGLQNSPLHF,TGTGCCAGCAGTAGAGGGCTACAGAATTCACCCCTCCACTTT